This TCR beta chain was identified in a study of radiation and T cells in renal cell carcinoma. The time point is: blood 4 weeks post-SBRT, at nephrectomy. Treatment given: 15 Gy SBRT to primary tumor, nephrectomy 4 weeks later. Nephrectomy followed 15 Gy stereotactic body radiation by 4 weeks. After SBRT, blood was collected at 2 and 4 weeks, plus baseline. The patient's renal cell carcinoma had clear cell pathology. Germline V gene sequence: CDR1 SGHVS, CDR2 FNYEAQ. CDR3 length: 13 amino acids. The ends lost 9 bases at V and 6 bases at J; junction bases unmatched: 5. The data were produced by immunoSEQ multiplex PCR, yet TCRdb's version contains in-frame clones alone and is incomplete. The profile shows some 150,000 clones, 75% to 90% of them singletons. This clone was counted once.

The chain carries TRBV7-6 and TRBJ2-1; 10 bases line up with TRBD1. Sequences were derived from blood, sampled from a patient whose treatment included radiotherapy and nephrectomy. The clonotype comes from a woman in her 50s with renal cell carcinoma. This CDR3 is CASWDRGGNEQFF. As DNA, the CDR3 is TGTGCCAGTTGGGACAGGGGAGGCAATGAGCAGTTCTTC.